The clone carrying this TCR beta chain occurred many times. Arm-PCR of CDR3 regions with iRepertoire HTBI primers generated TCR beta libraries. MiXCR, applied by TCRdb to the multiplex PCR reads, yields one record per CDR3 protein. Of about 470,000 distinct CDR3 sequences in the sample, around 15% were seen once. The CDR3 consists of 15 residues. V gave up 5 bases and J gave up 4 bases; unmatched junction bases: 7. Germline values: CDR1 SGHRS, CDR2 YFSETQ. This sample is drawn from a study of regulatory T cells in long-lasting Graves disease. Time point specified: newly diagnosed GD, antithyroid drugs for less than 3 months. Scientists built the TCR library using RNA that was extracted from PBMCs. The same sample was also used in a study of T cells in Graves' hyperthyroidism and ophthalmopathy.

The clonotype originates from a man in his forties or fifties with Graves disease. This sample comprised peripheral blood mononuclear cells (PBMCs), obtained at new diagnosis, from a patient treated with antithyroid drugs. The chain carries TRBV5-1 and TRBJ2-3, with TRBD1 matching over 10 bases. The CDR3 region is CASRPRQGASDTQYF. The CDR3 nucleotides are TGCGCCAGCAGACCCCGACAGGGGGCGTCAGATACGCAGTATTTT.